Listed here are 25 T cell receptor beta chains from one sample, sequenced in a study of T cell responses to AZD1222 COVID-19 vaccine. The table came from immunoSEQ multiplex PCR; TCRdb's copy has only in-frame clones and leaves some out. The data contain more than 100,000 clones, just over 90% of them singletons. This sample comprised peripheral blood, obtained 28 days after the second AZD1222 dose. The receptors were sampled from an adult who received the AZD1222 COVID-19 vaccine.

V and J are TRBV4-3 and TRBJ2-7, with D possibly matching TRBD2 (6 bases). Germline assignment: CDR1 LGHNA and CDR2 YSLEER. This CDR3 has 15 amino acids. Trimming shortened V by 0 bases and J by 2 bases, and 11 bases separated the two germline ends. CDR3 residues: CASSQDLGGPYEQYF. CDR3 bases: TGCGCCAGCAGCCAAGATCTGGGGGGACCCTACGAGCAGTACTTC.

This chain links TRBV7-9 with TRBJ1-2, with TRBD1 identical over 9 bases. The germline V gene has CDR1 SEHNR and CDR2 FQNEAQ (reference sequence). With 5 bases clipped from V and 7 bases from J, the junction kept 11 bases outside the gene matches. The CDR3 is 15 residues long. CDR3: CASSGTGTDPAGYTF. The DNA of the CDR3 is TGTGCCAGCAGCGGGACAGGGACCGATCCGGCTGGCTACACCTTC.

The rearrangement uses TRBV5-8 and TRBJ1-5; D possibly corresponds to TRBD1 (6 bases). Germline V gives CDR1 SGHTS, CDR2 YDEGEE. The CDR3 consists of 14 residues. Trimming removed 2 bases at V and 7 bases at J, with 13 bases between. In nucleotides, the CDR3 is TGTGCCAGCAGCTTTACAGGGTTGCGCCAGCCCCAGCATTTT. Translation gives CASSFTGLRQPQHF. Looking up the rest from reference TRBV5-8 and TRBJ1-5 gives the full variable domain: EAGVTQSPTHLIKTRGQQATLRCSPISGHTSVYWYQQALGLGLQFLLWYDEGEERNRGNFPPRFSGRQFPNYSSELNVNALELEDSALYLCASSFTGLRQPQHFGDGTRLSIL.

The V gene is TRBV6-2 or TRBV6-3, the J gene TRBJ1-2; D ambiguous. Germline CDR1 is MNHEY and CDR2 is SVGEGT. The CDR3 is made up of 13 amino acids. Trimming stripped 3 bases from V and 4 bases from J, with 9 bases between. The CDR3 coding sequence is TGTGCCAGCAGTTATTTGGGCACCTATGGCTACACCTTC. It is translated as CASSYLGTYGYTF.

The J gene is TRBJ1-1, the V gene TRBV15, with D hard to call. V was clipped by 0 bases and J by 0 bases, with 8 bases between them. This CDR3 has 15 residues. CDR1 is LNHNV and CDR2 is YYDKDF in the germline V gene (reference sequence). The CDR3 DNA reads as TGTGCCACCAGCAGAGAAGCAGCCTTGAACACTGAAGCTTTCTTT. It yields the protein CATSREAALNTEAFF.

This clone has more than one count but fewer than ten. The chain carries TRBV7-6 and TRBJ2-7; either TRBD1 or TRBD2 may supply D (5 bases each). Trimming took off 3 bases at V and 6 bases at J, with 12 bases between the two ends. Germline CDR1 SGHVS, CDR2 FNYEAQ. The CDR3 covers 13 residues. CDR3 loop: CASSLTGQAEQYF. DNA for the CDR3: TGTGCCAGCAGCTTGACGGGGCAGGCCGAGCAGTACTTC.

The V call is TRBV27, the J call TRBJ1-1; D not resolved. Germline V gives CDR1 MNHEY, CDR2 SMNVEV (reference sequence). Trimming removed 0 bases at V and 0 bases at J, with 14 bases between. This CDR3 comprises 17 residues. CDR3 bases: TGTGCCAGCAGTTTATCCCCCTCGAGGCCCATGAACACTGAAGCTTTCTTT. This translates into CASSLSPSRPMNTEAFF.

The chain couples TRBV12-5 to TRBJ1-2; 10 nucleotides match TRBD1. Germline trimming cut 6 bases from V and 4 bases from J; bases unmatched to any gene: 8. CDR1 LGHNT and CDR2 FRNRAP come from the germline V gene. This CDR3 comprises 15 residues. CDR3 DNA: TGTGCTAGTGGGACTCCGACAGGGGGCAGCTATGGCTACACCTTC. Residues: CASGTPTGGSYGYTF. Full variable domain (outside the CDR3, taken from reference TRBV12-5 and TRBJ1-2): DARVTQTPRHKVTEMGQEVTMRCQPILGHNTVFWYRQTMMQGLELLAYFRNRAPLDDSGMPKDRFSAEMPDATLATLKIQPSEPRDSAVYFCASGTPTGGSYGYTFGSGTRLTVV.

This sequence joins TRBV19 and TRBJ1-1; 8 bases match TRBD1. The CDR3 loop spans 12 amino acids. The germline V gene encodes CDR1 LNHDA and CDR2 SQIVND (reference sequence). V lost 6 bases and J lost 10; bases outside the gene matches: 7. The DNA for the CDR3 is TGTGCCAGTAGCGGCCAGGGGGCGACAGCTTTCTTT. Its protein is CASSGQGATAFF.

This chain's CDR3 is CASSGPGLTDTQYF. The CDR3 nucleotides are TGTGCCAGCAGTGGACCGGGACTCACAGATACGCAGTATTTT. The rearrangement joins TRBV25-1 to TRBJ2-3, with D possibly being TRBD2 (6 bases). Per germline, CDR1 MGHDK and CDR2 SYGVNS. The CDR3 has 14 amino acids. Trimming left V 4 bases short and J 2 bases short, with 10 bases between.

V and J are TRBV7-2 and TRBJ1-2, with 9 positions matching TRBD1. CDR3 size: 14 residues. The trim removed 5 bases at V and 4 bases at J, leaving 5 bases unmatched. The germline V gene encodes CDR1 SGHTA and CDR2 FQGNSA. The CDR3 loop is CASSRDREVYGYTF. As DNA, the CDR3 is TGTGCCAGCAGCCGGGACAGGGAGGTCTATGGCTACACCTTC.

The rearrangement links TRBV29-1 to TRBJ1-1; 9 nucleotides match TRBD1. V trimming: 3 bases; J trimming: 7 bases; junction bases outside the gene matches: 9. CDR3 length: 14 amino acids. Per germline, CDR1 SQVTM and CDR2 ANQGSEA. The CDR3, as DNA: TGCAGCGTTGATAGAACAGGGGGCTGGGGTGAAGCTTTCTTT. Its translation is CSVDRTGGWGEAFF.

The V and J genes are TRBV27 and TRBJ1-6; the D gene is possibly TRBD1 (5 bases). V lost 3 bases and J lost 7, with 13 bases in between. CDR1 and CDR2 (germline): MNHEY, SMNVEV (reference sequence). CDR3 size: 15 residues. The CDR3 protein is CASSLAGGRNSPLHF. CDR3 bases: TGTGCCAGCAGTTTGGCGGGGGGGAGGAATTCACCCCTCCACTTT.

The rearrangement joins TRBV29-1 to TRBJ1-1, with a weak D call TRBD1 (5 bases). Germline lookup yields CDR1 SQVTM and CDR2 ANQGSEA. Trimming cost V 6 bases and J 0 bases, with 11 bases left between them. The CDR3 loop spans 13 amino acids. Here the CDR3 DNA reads TGCAGCGTGAGAGGGACCGTGAACACTGAAGCTTTCTTT. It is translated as CSVRGTVNTEAFF.

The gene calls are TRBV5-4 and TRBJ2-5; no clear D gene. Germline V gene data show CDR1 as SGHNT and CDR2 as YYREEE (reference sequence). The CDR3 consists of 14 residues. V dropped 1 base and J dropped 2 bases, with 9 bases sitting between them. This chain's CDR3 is CASSLPDGQETQYF. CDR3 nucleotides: TGTGCCAGCAGCTTGCCGGACGGTCAAGAGACCCAGTACTTC.

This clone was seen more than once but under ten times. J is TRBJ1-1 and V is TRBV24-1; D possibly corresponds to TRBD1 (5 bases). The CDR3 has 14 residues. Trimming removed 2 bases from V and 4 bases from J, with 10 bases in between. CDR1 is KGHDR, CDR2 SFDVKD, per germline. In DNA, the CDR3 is TGTGCCACCAGTGATTCGAGGGGTGGCACTGAAGCTTTCTTT. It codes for CATSDSRGGTEAFF.

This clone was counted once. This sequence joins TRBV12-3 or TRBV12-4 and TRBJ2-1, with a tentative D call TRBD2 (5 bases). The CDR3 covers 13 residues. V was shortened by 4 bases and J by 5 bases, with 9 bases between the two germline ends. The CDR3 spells CASSSGNDNEQFF. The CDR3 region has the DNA TGTGCCAGCAGTTCCGGGAATGACAATGAGCAGTTCTTC.

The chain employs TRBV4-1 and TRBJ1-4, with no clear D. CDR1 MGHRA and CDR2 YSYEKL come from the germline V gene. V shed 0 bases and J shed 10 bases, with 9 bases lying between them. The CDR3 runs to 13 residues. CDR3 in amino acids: CASSQDRLGKLFF. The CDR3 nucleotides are TGCGCCAGCAGCCAAGACCGGTTGGGAAAACTGTTTTTT.

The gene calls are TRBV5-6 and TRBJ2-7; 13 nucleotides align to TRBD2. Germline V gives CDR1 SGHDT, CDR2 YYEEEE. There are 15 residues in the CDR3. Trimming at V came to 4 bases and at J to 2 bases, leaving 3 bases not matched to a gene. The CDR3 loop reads CASSRLAGGTYEQYF. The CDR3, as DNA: TGTGCCAGCAGCCGACTAGCGGGGGGAACCTACGAGCAGTACTTC.

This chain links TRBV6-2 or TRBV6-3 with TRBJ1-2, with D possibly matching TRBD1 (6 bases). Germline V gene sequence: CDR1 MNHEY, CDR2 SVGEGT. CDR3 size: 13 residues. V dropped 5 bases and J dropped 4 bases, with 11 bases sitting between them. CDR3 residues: CASSRDMTYGYTF. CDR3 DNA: TGTGCCAGCAGTCGGGACATGACCTATGGCTACACCTTC.

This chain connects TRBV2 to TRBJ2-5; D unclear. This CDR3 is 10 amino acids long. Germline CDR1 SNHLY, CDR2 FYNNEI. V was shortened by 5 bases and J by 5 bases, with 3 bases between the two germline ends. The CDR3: CASSQETQYF. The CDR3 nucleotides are TGTGCCAGCAGTCAGGAGACCCAGTACTTC.

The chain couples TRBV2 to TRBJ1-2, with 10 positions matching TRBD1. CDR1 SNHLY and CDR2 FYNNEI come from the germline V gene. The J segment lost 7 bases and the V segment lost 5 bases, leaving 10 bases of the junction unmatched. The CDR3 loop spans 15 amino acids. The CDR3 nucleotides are TGTGCCAGCAGTACCGGGACAGGGGCGTTTGGTGGCTACACCTTC. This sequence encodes CASSTGTGAFGGYTF.

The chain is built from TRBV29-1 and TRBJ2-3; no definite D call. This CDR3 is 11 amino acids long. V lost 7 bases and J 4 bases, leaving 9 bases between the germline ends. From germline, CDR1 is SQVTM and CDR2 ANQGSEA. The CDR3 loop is CSGREADTQYF. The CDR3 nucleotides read TGCAGCGGTAGAGAGGCAGATACGCAGTATTTT.

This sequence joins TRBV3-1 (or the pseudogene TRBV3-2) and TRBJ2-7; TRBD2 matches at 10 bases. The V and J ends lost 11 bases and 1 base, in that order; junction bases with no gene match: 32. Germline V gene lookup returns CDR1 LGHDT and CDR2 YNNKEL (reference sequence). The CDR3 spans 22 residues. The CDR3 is CAQAKMTGVRTSGVPRSYEQYF. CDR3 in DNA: TGTGCCCAAGCCAAGATGACAGGGGTGAGGACTAGCGGAGTTCCGCGTTCCTACGAGCAGTACTTC.

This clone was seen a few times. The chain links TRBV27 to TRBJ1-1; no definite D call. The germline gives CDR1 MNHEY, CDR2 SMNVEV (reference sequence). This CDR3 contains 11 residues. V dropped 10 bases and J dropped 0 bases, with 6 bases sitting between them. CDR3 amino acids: CAKDVNTEAFF. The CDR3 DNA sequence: TGTGCCAAGGACGTGAACACTGAAGCTTTCTTT.